A selection of T cell receptor beta chains follows, all from one sample in a study of vaccination and CD4 T cells after COVID-19. For these receptors, no antigen is known. TCRdb re-called the PCR reads through MiXCR, storing one row per CDR3 protein. The table records 5,000 to 7,500 distinct CDR3 sequences, roughly 50% of them present only once. Sequencing was carried out using CD4+ T cells from blood, cultured in vitro. The source of these receptors is a human donor in good health. Each CDR3 is given with its conserved first and last residue. D genes are given only for firm matches. A clone size is listed for some rows: how often the clone was seen (once, few, many), or a class if it is expanded.

size: .
J: TRBJ1-4
V: TRBV20-1
D: .
DNA: TGCAGTGCCGGCAAGGGGGATGAAAAACTGTTTTTT
CDR3: CSAGKGDEKLFF

size: medium-sized
J: TRBJ2-2
V: TRBV27
D: TRBD1
DNA: TGTGCCAGCAGTATCACACAGGGGACCGGGGAGCTGTTTTTT
CDR3: CASSITQGTGELFF

size: .
J: TRBJ1-5
V: TRBV7-8
D: TRBD1
DNA: TGTGCCAGCAGCTTTTCCCAGGTGGGACAGCACAATCAGCCCCAGCATTTT
CDR3: CASSFSQVGQHNQPQHF

size: few
J: TRBJ1-1
V: TRBV10-3
D: .
DNA: TGTGCCATCAGTGATTCGGGAAGGGCGAACACTGAAGCTTTCTTT
CDR3: CAISDSGRANTEAFF

size: once
J: TRBJ2-2
V: TRBV7-2
D: TRBD2
DNA: TGTGCCAGCAGCTTAGCCGGGACTAGGAACACCGGGGAGCTGTTTTTT
CDR3: CASSLAGTRNTGELFF

size: .
J: TRBJ2-3
V: TRBV7-9
D: .
DNA: TGTGCCAGCAGCTTAGGCCAGAAAGATACGCAGTATTTT
CDR3: CASSLGQKDTQYF

size: few
J: TRBJ2-2
V: TRBV12-5
D: TRBD1
DNA: TGTGCTAGTGGTTTACCCAGGGGGCGGGCCGGGGAGCTGTTTTTT
CDR3: CASGLPRGRAGELFF

size: once
J: TRBJ1-5
V: TRBV19
D: .
DNA: TGTGCCAGTAGTCCCCGGGGGGGGACCAGCAATCAGCCCCAGCATTTT
CDR3: CASSPRGGTSNQPQHF

size: few
J: TRBJ2-3
V: TRBV20-1
D: .
DNA: TGCAGTGCTAGGTATCTGAGCACAGATACGCAGTATTTT
CDR3: CSARYLSTDTQYF

size: .
J: TRBJ1-2
V: TRBV12-3/TRBV12-4
D: TRBD1
DNA: TGTGCCAGCGGGCGGACAGGGGCTAACTATGGCTACACCTTC
CDR3: CASGRTGANYGYTF

size: few
J: TRBJ1-6
V: TRBV2
D: TRBD1
DNA: TGTGCCAGCAGTGAACGGCAGGGGGTTAATTCACCCCTCCACTTT
CDR3: CASSERQGVNSPLHF

size: .
J: TRBJ2-2
V: TRBV27
D: .
DNA: TGTGCCAGCAGAATCGCGACAGGGAGGACCGGGGAGCTGTTTTTT
CDR3: CASRIATGRTGELFF

size: few
J: TRBJ2-3
V: TRBV7-6
D: TRBD2
DNA: TGTGCCAGCAGCTTAATGGCTAGCGGGGGTATAATGGATACGCAGTATTTT
CDR3: CASSLMASGGIMDTQYF

size: .
J: TRBJ1-1
V: TRBV6-5
D: .
DNA: TGTGCCAGCAGTTATTCGAGCAAAGGGAACACTGAAGCTTTCTTT
CDR3: CASSYSSKGNTEAFF

size: .
J: TRBJ1-3
V: TRBV7-2
D: .
DNA: TGTGCCAGCAGCTCTAGTGGAGGAAACACCATATATTTT
CDR3: CASSSSGGNTIYF

size: .
J: TRBJ1-5
V: TRBV12-3/TRBV12-4
D: .
DNA: TGTGCCAGCAGTTTTTCTGGGTCGGATCAGCCCCAGCATTTT
CDR3: CASSFSGSDQPQHF

size: .
J: TRBJ1-5
V: TRBV6-1
D: .
DNA: TGTGCCAGCAGCATAGCAGGGAATCAGCCCCAGCATTTT
CDR3: CASSIAGNQPQHF

size: .
J: TRBJ1-4
V: TRBV6-1
D: TRBD1
DNA: TGTGCCAGCAGGCGGAAGGGGGCTGCGGATGAAAAACTGTTTTTT
CDR3: CASRRKGAADEKLFF

size: .
J: TRBJ1-1
V: TRBV19
D: .
DNA: TGTGCCAGTACCCTACTTCGACGGGACACTGAAGCTTTCTTT
CDR3: CASTLLRRDTEAFF

size: .
J: TRBJ2-3
V: TRBV6-1
D: .
DNA: TGTGCCAGCAGTCTCGCTGGCTACACAGATACGCAGTATTTT
CDR3: CASSLAGYTDTQYF

size: few
J: TRBJ1-6
V: TRBV10-3
D: .
DNA: TGTGCCATCAGTGAAGTAAAGGGGGGGAATAATTCACCCCTCCACTTT
CDR3: CAISEVKGGNNSPLHF

size: .
J: TRBJ2-1
V: TRBV6-5
D: .
DNA: TGTGCCAGCAGTTATGCGAAGGGACCGGTAGCGGTGTACAATGAGCAGTTCTTC
CDR3: CASSYAKGPVAVYNEQFF

size: few
J: TRBJ1-6
V: TRBV2
D: .
DNA: TGTGCCAGCAGTGAAGTTGGGGGCATGAATTCACCCCTCCACTTT
CDR3: CASSEVGGMNSPLHF

size: .
J: TRBJ2-7
V: TRBV7-2
D: .
DNA: TGTGCCAGCAGCTTAGAAAGGCTCTACGAGCAGTACTTC
CDR3: CASSLERLYEQYF

size: .
J: TRBJ2-1
V: TRBV6-5
D: TRBD2
DNA: TGTGCCAGCAGTTACTCCCTCGCCAGCGGGAGCTACAATGAGCAGTTCTTC
CDR3: CASSYSLASGSYNEQFF

size: .
J: TRBJ1-2
V: TRBV5-1
D: .
DNA: TGCGCCAGCAGCTTGGGCTCTAACTATGGCTACACCTTC
CDR3: CASSLGSNYGYTF

size: .
J: TRBJ2-1
V: TRBV6-1
D: TRBD2
DNA: TGTGCCAGCAGCCCCCTCGGGGCGGGGGGGGCCCAGTTCTTC
CDR3: CASSPLGAGGAQFF

size: .
J: TRBJ2-7
V: TRBV7-2
D: .
DNA: TGTGCCAGCAGCTTAGTCCCGGACTTACGCTCCTACGAGCAGTACTTC
CDR3: CASSLVPDLRSYEQYF

size: few
J: TRBJ2-3
V: TRBV6-5
D: TRBD1
DNA: TGTGCCAGCAGTTACAGTCGGACAGGGAGACATACGCAGTATTTT
CDR3: CASSYSRTGRHTQYF

size: .
J: TRBJ1-2
V: TRBV28
D: .
DNA: TGTGCCAGCACCCCAGTAGGCTATGGCTACACCTTC
CDR3: CASTPVGYGYTF

size: .
J: TRBJ2-1
V: TRBV7-9
D: .
DNA: TGTGCCAGCAGGGGGTGGCTGTACAATGAGCAGTTCTTC
CDR3: CASRGWLYNEQFF

size: .
J: TRBJ2-3
V: TRBV28
D: TRBD1
DNA: TGTGCCAGCAGTCGGTTGCAGGGGGGCACAGATACGCAGTATTTT
CDR3: CASSRLQGGTDTQYF

size: .
J: TRBJ1-5
V: TRBV20-1
D: .
DNA: TGCAGTGCCAAAGCCCAGGGGTTCGTTAGCAATCAGCCCCAGCATTTT
CDR3: CSAKAQGFVSNQPQHF

size: .
J: TRBJ2-1
V: TRBV2
D: TRBD2
DNA: TGTGCCAGCAGTGAGGTAGCGGGTTTCTCCAATGAGCAGTTCTTC
CDR3: CASSEVAGFSNEQFF

size: few
J: TRBJ1-2
V: TRBV6-1
D: .
DNA: TGTGCCAGCAGCCATCGTCCTGAATCAGGGTCCCTAAACTATGGCTACACCTTC
CDR3: CASSHRPESGSLNYGYTF

size: .
J: TRBJ2-7
V: TRBV4-3
D: TRBD2
DNA: TGCGCCAGCAGCCGCGGGACTAGCGGGGGGTACGAGCAGTACTTC
CDR3: CASSRGTSGGYEQYF

size: .
J: TRBJ2-2
V: TRBV20-1
D: .
DNA: TGCAGTGCTACATGGAACACCGGGGAGCTGTTTTTT
CDR3: CSATWNTGELFF

size: .
J: TRBJ1-1
V: TRBV25-1
D: .
DNA: TGTGCCAGCAGTGAGGGAAGCAGAAAAGCTTTCTTT
CDR3: CASSEGSRKAFF

size: few
J: TRBJ1-1
V: TRBV10-1
D: .
DNA: TGCGCCAGCAAGAAAACAACAGGGTACACTGAAGCTTTCTTT
CDR3: CASKKTTGYTEAFF

size: few
J: TRBJ2-2
V: TRBV6-5
D: TRBD1
DNA: TGTGCCAGCAGTTTCGGACAGGGGAACACCGGGGAGCTGTTTTTT
CDR3: CASSFGQGNTGELFF

size: .
J: TRBJ2-6
V: TRBV7-8
D: TRBD1
DNA: TGTGCCAACAGCTTAGCGCGCCGACAGGGAATAGGTGGGGCCAACGTCCTGACTTTC
CDR3: CANSLARRQGIGGANVLTF

size: .
J: TRBJ1-2
V: TRBV7-9
D: .
DNA: TGTGCCAGCATCACAGTGGGGTCCTATGGCTACACCTTC
CDR3: CASITVGSYGYTF